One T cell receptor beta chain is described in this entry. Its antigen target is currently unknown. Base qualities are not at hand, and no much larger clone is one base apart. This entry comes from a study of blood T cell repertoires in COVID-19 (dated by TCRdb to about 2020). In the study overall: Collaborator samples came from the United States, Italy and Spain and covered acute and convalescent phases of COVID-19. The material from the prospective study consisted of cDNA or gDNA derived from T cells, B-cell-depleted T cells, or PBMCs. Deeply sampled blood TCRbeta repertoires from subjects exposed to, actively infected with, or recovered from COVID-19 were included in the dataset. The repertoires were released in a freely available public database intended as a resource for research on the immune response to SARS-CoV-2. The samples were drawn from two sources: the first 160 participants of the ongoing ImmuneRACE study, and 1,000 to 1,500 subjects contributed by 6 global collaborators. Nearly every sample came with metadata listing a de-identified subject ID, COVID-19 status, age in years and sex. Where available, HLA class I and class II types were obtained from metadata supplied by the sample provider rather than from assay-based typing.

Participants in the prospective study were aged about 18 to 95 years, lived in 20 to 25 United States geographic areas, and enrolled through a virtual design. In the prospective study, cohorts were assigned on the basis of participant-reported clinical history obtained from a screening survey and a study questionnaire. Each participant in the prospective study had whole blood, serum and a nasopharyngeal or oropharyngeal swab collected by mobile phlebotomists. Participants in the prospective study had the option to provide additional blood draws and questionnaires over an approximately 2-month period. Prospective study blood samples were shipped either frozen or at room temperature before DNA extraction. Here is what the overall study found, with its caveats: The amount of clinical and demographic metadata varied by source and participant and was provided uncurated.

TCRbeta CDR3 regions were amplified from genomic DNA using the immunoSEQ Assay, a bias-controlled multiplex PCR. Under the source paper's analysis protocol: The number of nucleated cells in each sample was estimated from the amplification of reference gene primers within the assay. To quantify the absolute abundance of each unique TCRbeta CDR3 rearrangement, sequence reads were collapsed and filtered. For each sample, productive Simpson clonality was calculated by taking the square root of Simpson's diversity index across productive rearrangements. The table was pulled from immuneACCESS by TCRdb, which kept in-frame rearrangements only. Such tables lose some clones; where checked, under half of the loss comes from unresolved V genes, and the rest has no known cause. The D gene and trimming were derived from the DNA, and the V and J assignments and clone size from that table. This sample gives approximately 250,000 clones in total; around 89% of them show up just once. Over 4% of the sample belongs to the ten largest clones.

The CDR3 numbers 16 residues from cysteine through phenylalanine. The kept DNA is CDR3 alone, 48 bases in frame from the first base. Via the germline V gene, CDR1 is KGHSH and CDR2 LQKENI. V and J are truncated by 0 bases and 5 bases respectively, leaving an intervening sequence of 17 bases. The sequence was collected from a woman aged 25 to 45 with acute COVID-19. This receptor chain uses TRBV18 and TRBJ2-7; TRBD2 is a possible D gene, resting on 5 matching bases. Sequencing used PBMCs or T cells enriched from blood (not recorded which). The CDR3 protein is CASSPPLAEVGDEQYF. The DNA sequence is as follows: TGTGCCAGCTCACCACCCCTAGCAGAGGTGGGAGACGAGCAGTACTTC. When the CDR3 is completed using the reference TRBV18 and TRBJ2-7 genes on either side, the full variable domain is NAGVMQNPRHLVRRRGQEARLRCSPMKGHSHVYWYRQLPEEGLKFMVYLQKENIIDESGMPKERFSAEFPKEGPSILRIQQVVRGDSAAYFCASSPPLAEVGDEQYFGPGTRLTVT.